This entry is about one T cell receptor (beta chain). These data belong to a study of blood T cell repertoires in COVID-19. Whole-study context: Acute and convalescent COVID-19 samples came from the United States, Italy and Spain.

Repertoires were generated with immunoSEQ multiplex PCR, while TCRdb's copy carries only in-frame clones and drops some. Of about 74,000 clones in the sample, 65% to 90% were seen once. The CDR3 runs to 17 residues. Trimming cost V 1 base and J 3 bases; bases outside gene matches: 10. The germline V gene encodes CDR1 MNHNS and CDR2 SASEGT. The sample was peripheral blood. The chain couples TRBV6-1 to TRBJ2-7, with TRBD2 matching over 9 bases. The TCR sequence derives from a man aged 50-59 years with acute or convalescent COVID-19. CDR3 nucleotides: TGTGCCAGCAGTGAAGGGGGCGGGAGGGGAAACCTCTACGAGCAGTACTTC. Encoded protein: CASSEGGGRGNLYEQYF.